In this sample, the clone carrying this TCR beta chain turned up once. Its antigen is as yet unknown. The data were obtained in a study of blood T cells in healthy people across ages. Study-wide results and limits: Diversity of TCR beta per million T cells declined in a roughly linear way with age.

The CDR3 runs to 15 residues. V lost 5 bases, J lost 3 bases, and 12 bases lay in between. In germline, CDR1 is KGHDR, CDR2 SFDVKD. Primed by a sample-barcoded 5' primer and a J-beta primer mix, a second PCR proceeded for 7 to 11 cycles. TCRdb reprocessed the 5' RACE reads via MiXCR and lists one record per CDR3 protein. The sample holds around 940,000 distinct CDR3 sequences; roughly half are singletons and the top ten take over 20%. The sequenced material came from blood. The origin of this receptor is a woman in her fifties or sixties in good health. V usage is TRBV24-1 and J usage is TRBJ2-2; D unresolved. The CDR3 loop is CATSGQAGHTGELFF. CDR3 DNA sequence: TGTGCCACCAGTGGGCAGGCAGGACACACCGGGGAGCTGTTTTTT.